This entry features one T cell receptor beta chain sequence. In the study's own analysis: The authors estimated nucleated cell counts from reference gene primer amplification. Profiled with immunoSEQ multiplex PCR; TCRdb holds only in-frame clones, not every one. V and J calls and clone size come straight from that table; D and trimming were deduced from the DNA. This table has about 200,000 clones, roughly 80% appearing once. This CDR3 is 15 amino acids long. Germline assignment: CDR1 MNHEY and CDR2 SMNVEV (reference sequence). Unmatched junction bases numbered 7, after V lost 4 bases and J lost 1 base. These data are taken from a study of blood T cell repertoires in COVID-19. Across the whole study: From T cells, B-cell-depleted T cells, or PBMCs came the material, which was cDNA or gDNA.

The chain joins TRBV27 to TRBJ2-7; 7 positions match TRBD2. The sequence derives from an elderly woman with acute or convalescent COVID-19. The material sequenced was peripheral blood. DNA of the CDR3: TGTGCCAGCAGTTCCATAGGAGCGGGGTCCTACGAGCAGTACTTC. It translates to CASSSIGAGSYEQYF.